One sample yielded the 13 T cell receptor beta chains listed below, sequenced in a study of identical twins. MiXCR, applied by TCRdb to the 5' RACE reads, yields one record per CDR3 protein. The repertoire holds about 520,000 distinct CDR3 sequences, about 20% seen once, with around 1% in the top ten. Another study also made use of these data, one on T cells expressing NK-cell markers.

Sequences were obtained from CD4+ T cells sorted from blood. The receptors come from a woman in her late teens or twenties in good health.

The table lists this clonotype with many counts. V usage is TRBV5-1 and J usage is TRBJ2-3, with 8 positions matching TRBD1. CDR3 length: 14 residues. The germline gives CDR1 SGHRS, CDR2 YFSETQ. The V and J ends lost 4 bases and 5 bases, in that order; junction bases with no gene match: 6. The CDR3 protein is CASSIQGVEDTQYF. The CDR3 coding sequence is TGCGCCAGCAGCATACAGGGGGTGGAAGATACGCAGTATTTT.

The chain recombines TRBV6-2 or TRBV6-3 with TRBJ1-2; the match to TRBD1 covers 8 bases. V was clipped by 5 bases and J by 6 bases; unmatched bases: 2. This CDR3 contains 12 residues. CDR1 is MNHEY, CDR2 SVGEGT, per germline. CDR3 nucleotide sequence: TGTGCCAGCAGTGACAGGGGTGATGGCTACACCTTC. Its translation is CASSDRGDGYTF.

The chain combines TRBV20-1 with TRBJ2-3; tentative D call: TRBD1 (5 bases). The germline V gene has CDR1 DFQATT and CDR2 SNEGSKA (reference sequence). The length of the CDR3 is 12 residues. V dropped 0 bases and J dropped 6 bases, with 7 bases sitting between them. CDR3 DNA: TGCAGTGCTAGAGAGGGGCCGGATACGCAGTATTTT. Translating it yields CSAREGPDTQYF.

The sample holds a few counts of this clonotype. V is TRBV9 and J is TRBJ2-7, with 7 bases fitting TRBD1. The CDR3 has 15 residues. Germline loops: CDR1 SGDLS, CDR2 YYNGEE. Trimming removed 1 base from V and 0 bases from J; junction bases left unmatched: 4. The CDR3 protein is CASSVWDRGSYEQYF. The CDR3 coding sequence is TGTGCCAGCAGCGTATGGGACAGAGGCTCCTACGAGCAGTACTTC. The whole variable domain, remainder taken from reference TRBV9 and TRBJ2-7, is DSGVTQTPKHLITATGQRVTLRCSPRSGDLSVYWYQQSLDQGLQFLIQYYNGEERAKGNILERFSAQQFPDLHSELNLSSLELGDSALYFCASSVWDRGSYEQYFGPGTRLTVT.

This clonotype was detected only a few times. This rearrangement joins TRBV15 to TRBJ2-1, with 10 bases aligning to TRBD1. CDR3 length: 14 residues. After removal of 5 bases from V and 5 bases from J, the junction contained 3 bases not matched to a gene. CDR1 LNHNV and CDR2 YYDKDF come from the germline V gene (reference sequence). CDR3 in DNA: TGTGCCACCAGCGGGGACAGGGGCCACAATGAGCAGTTCTTC. This encodes CATSGDRGHNEQFF.

This clonotype turned up a few times. The CDR3 loop is CASSPMGGNTEAFF. CDR3 nucleotide sequence: TGTGCCAGCAGCCCTATGGGGGGGAACACTGAAGCTTTCTTT. The rearrangement uses TRBV7-8 and TRBJ1-1; possibly TRBD1 for D (5 bases). V lost 5 bases and J 1 base, leaving 11 bases between the germline ends. Per the germline V gene, CDR1 is SGHVS and CDR2 is FQNEAQ. The CDR3 length is 14 residues.

V and J are TRBV7-6 and TRBJ2-4; 13 bases line up with TRBD2. CDR3 length equals 16 residues. CDR1 and CDR2 (germline): SGHVS, FNYEAQ. V shed 5 bases and J 5 bases; nucleotides not matched to a gene: 6. The chain's CDR3 is CASSPGTSGTENIQYF. Written as DNA, the CDR3 is TGTGCCAGCAGCCCGGGGACTAGCGGGACGGAAAACATTCAGTACTTC.

This clonotype was counted many times. V and J are TRBV5-1 and TRBJ2-7, with D tentatively TRBD1 (6 bases). Trimming took 0 bases from V and 7 from J, leaving 8 bases between them. This CDR3 spans 12 amino acids. Germline V lookup: CDR1 SGHRS, CDR2 YFSETQ. The CDR3 is CASSLAGEEQYF. CDR3 in DNA: TGCGCCAGCAGCTTGGCAGGGGAAGAGCAGTACTTC.

This chain uses TRBV27 with TRBJ2-1; 7 nucleotides line up with TRBD1. The CDR3 spans 15 residues. V lost 6 bases to trimming and J lost 2 bases; unmatched junction nucleotides: 7. Germline V gene data show CDR1 as MNHEY and CDR2 as SMNVEV (reference sequence). For the CDR3, the DNA is TGTGCCAGCAGACCACAGGGGTTCCCCTACAATGAGCAGTTCTTC. It is translated as CASRPQGFPYNEQFF.

This clonotype was recorded a few times. CDR3 sequence reads: CASSASPTSLETQYF. The DNA of the CDR3 is TGTGCCAGCAGCGCATCGCCGACTAGCTTGGAGACCCAGTACTTC. V and J are TRBV9 and TRBJ2-5; 7 bases are a match to TRBD2. CDR1 is SGDLS and CDR2 is YYNGEE in the germline V gene. The ends lost 3 bases at V and 5 bases at J; junction bases unmatched: 10. The CDR3 length is 15 residues.

The V and J genes are TRBV5-1 and TRBJ2-3; 9 bases map to TRBD1. CDR3 length: 17 amino acids. The germline V gene encodes CDR1 SGHRS and CDR2 YFSETQ. The junction had 10 bases not matched to a gene; V was cut back by 3 bases and J by 2 bases. The CDR3 DNA reads as TGCGCCAGCAGCTACTGGGGACAGGGTGTGGACACAGATACGCAGTATTTT. Amino acids: CASSYWGQGVDTDTQYF.

This clonotype was observed a few times. The genes are TRBV12-3 or TRBV12-4 and TRBJ2-1, with TRBD1 as a possible D gene (6 bases). V was clipped by 6 bases and J by 5 bases, with 20 bases between them. This CDR3 contains 16 residues. This chain's CDR3 is CASSRSGHALDNEQFF. The CDR3 DNA follows: TGTGCCAGCAGCCGGTCGGGACACGCTTTGGACAATGAGCAGTTCTTC.

This clonotype was seen a handful of times. The rearrangement links TRBV4-1 to TRBJ1-5; no firm D call. CDR1 and CDR2 (germline): MGHRA, YSYEKL. The CDR3 is 15 residues long. The germline V and J ends were trimmed by 0 bases and 4 bases, with 10 bases remaining between them. CDR3 DNA sequence: TGCGCCAGCAGCCAAGATGAGGCAGCGAATCAGCCCCAGCATTTT. Protein product: CASSQDEAANQPQHF.